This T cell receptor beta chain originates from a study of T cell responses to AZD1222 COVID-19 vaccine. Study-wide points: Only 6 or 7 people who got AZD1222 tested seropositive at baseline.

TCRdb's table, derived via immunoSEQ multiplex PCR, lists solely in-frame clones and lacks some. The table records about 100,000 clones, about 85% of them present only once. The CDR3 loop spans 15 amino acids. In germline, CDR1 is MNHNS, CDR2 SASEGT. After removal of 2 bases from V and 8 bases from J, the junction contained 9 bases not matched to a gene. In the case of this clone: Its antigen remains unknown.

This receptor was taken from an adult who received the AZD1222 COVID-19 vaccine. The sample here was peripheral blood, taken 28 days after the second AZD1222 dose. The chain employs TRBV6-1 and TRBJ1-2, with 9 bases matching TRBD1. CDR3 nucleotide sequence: TGTGCCAGCAGTGAAAGACAGGGGGTAAATCACGGCTACACCTTC. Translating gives CASSERQGVNHGYTF.